Each of the 21 T cell receptor beta chains below was sequenced from the same sample in a study of CD8 T cells in Susac syndrome. Reverse transcription of 0.5 to 1 ug RNA was performed with random hexamers. A single record per CDR3 protein comes from TCRdb applying MiXCR to the immunoSEQ multiplex PCR reads. The sample contains over 150,000 distinct CDR3 sequences, approximately 95% of which appear only once. The sample taken for sequencing was CD4+ T cells from PBMCs. The receptor source for this set is a human donor with Susac syndrome.

The V gene is TRBV20-1, the J gene TRBJ2-3; D is unclear. Germline lookup yields CDR1 DFQATT and CDR2 SNEGSKA (reference sequence). The V end lost 4 bases, the J end lost 7 bases, and 12 bases lay between the germline ends. The CDR3 is 12 amino acids. CDR3 DNA: TGCAGTGCTATATCGGACCCAAATACGCAGTATTTT. As protein: CSAISDPNTQYF.

V usage is TRBV7-3 and J usage is TRBJ2-2; no clear D. V was trimmed by 1 base and J by 7 bases, leaving 4 bases between them. The CDR3 has 12 residues. CDR1 is SGHTA, CDR2 FQGTGA, per germline. The CDR3 DNA is TGTGCCAGCAGCTTAATTCGCGGGGAGCTGTTTTTT. Amino acids: CASSLIRGELFF.

This clonotype was counted a few times. The chain recombines TRBV29-1 with TRBJ2-2; TRBD1 agrees at 8 bases. From germline, CDR1 is SQVTM and CDR2 ANQGSEA. CDR3 length: 13 amino acids. V dropped 7 bases and J dropped 1; count of bases not matched to a gene: 2. CDR3 sequence reads: CSADRGNTGELFF. CDR3 coding DNA: TGCAGCGCCGACAGGGGGAACACCGGGGAGCTGTTTTTT.

This chain links TRBV5-1 with TRBJ2-1, with D possibly called TRBD1 or TRBD2 (6 bases each). Looked up from germline, CDR1 is SGHRS and CDR2 is YFSETQ. Between the trimmed V and J ends, which lost 6 bases and 9 bases, there was a span of 16 bases. There are 13 residues in the CDR3. The CDR3 region is CASKNGGRREQFF. The CDR3 nucleotides read TGCGCCAGCAAAAACGGGGGCCGACGTGAGCAGTTCTTC.

The chain has TRBV7-2 and TRBJ2-1, with 11 positions matching TRBD2. The length of the CDR3 is 16 residues. Germline-derived CDR1 and CDR2 are SGHTA and FQGNSA. The junction had 4 bases not matched to a gene; V was cut back by 1 base and J by 5 bases. CDR3: CASSLVATSGDNEQFF. CDR3 in DNA: TGTGCCAGCAGCTTAGTTGCGACTAGCGGGGACAATGAGCAGTTCTTC. The full variable domain, its missing parts supplied by reference TRBV7-2 and TRBJ2-1, is GAGVSQSPSNKVTEKGKDVELRCDPISGHTALYWYRQSLGQGLEFLIYFQGNSAPDKSGLPSDRFSAERTGGSVSTLTIQRTQQEDSAVYLCASSLVATSGDNEQFFGPGTRLTVL.

This sequence joins TRBV7-9 and TRBJ2-6; 8 bases agree with TRBD2. Germline trimming cut 8 bases from V and 0 bases from J; bases unmatched to any gene: 0. From germline, CDR1 is SEHNR and CDR2 FQNEAQ (reference sequence). The CDR3 has 14 amino acids. CDR3 DNA: TGTGCCAGCCGGGGGGGCTCTGGGGCCAACGTCCTGACTTTC. It specifies CASRGGSGANVLTF.

The chain carries TRBV4-1 and TRBJ1-6; no definite D call. Trimming took 0 bases from V and 7 from J, leaving 10 bases between them. CDR1 is MGHRA, CDR2 YSYEKL, per germline. The CDR3 loop spans 15 amino acids. CDR3 in DNA: TGCGCCAGCAGCCAAGATAAGGAGTGGAATTCACCCCTCCACTTT. As protein: CASSQDKEWNSPLHF.

This clonotype occurred a few times. The V gene is TRBV7-8, the J gene TRBJ1-1; D is unresolved. The ends were cut back, 0 bases at V and 0 bases at J, with 5 bases in the middle. This CDR3 region has 14 residues. Per germline, CDR1 SGHVS and CDR2 FQNEAQ. The CDR3 spells CASSLAGMNTEAFF. Written as DNA, the CDR3 is TGTGCCAGCAGCTTAGCGGGGATGAACACTGAAGCTTTCTTT.

This chain connects TRBV29-1 to TRBJ1-2; weak D call: TRBD1 (5 bases). CDR1 and CDR2 from the germline V gene are SQVTM and ANQGSEA. The V gene lost 5 bases and the J gene lost 8 bases, with 15 bases spanning the gap. CDR3 size: 12 residues. Here the CDR3 DNA reads TGCAGCGTTAACGACGGGGGGAGAGGCTACACCTTC. It codes for CSVNDGGRGYTF.

This chain joins TRBV20-1 and TRBJ1-1; D gene uncertain. Looked up from germline, CDR1 is DFQATT and CDR2 is SNEGSKA (reference sequence). Trimming removed 0 bases at V and 2 bases at J, with 13 bases between. The CDR3 is 15 amino acids. The CDR3 region has the DNA TGCAGTGCTAGAGATCGTATGAGGACTAACACTGAAGCTTTCTTT. Encoded protein: CSARDRMRTNTEAFF.

The chain joins TRBV30 to TRBJ1-5; 8 bases map to TRBD1. The germline CDR1 and CDR2 sequences are GTSNPN and SVGIG (reference sequence). Trimming took 1 base from V and 8 from J; bases not matched to a gene: 7. The CDR3 is 14 amino acids. CDR3 sequence reads: CAWSEGQVVEPQHF. DNA of the CDR3: TGTGCCTGGAGTGAGGGACAGGTCGTGGAGCCCCAGCATTTT.

This sequence joins TRBV14 and TRBJ2-5; D unresolved. V dropped 4 bases and J dropped 7 bases, with 10 bases sitting between them. This CDR3 is 12 amino acids long. Germline V gene data show CDR1 as SGHDN and CDR2 as FVKESK. The CDR3 nucleotides are TGTGCCAGCAGCCCGGGTTTCGGGACCCAGTACTTC. It translates to CASSPGFGTQYF.

The chain has TRBV24-1 and TRBJ2-3; 8 bases match TRBD2. V shed 0 bases, J shed 4 bases, and the junction held 5 bases outside the gene matches. The CDR3 runs to 16 residues. CDR1 is KGHDR, CDR2 SFDVKD, per germline. CDR3 residues: CATSDLSGGQPDTQYF. In DNA form, the CDR3 reads TGTGCCACCAGTGATTTGTCGGGGGGGCAGCCAGATACGCAGTATTTT.

The rearrangement links TRBV2 to TRBJ2-5; 10 nucleotides align to TRBD2. The CDR3 is 17 residues long. CDR1 is SNHLY, CDR2 FYNNEI, per germline. V dropped 6 bases and J dropped 5; count of bases not matched to a gene: 15. CDR3 sequence reads: CASRTEGLAVPRETQYF. The CDR3 DNA follows: TGTGCCAGCAGGACCGAAGGACTAGCGGTCCCGAGGGAGACCCAGTACTTC. Looking up the rest from reference TRBV2 and TRBJ2-5 gives the full variable domain: EPEVTQTPSHQVTQMGQEVILRCVPISNHLYFYWYRQILGQKVEFLVSFYNNEISEKSEIFDDQFSVERPDGSNFTLKIRSTKLEDSAMYFCASRTEGLAVPRETQYFGPGTRLLVL.

V usage is TRBV4-2 and J usage is TRBJ1-3; D is unresolved. The CDR3 runs to 13 residues. From germline, CDR1 is LGHNA and CDR2 YNFKEQ. Trimming shortened V by 0 bases and J by 2 bases, and 2 bases separated the two germline ends. The CDR3 loop reads CASSQDTGNTIYF. The CDR3 region has the DNA TGTGCCAGCAGCCAAGATACTGGAAACACCATATATTTT.

The CDR3 loop reads CASSLGVGPYNEQFF. DNA of the CDR3: TGTGCCAGCAGCTTAGGGGTAGGCCCCTACAATGAGCAGTTCTTC. The J gene is TRBJ2-1, the V gene TRBV7-2; D not certain. Per germline, CDR1 SGHTA and CDR2 FQGNSA. V lost 1 base and J 2 bases, leaving 9 bases between the germline ends. This CDR3 has 15 amino acids.

The count of this clonotype is one. The V gene is TRBV14, the J gene TRBJ1-2; D is possibly TRBD1 (6 bases). Germline V gene lookup returns CDR1 SGHDN and CDR2 FVKESK. This CDR3 contains 16 residues. V lost 1 base to trimming and J lost 0 bases, with 12 bases between them. The CDR3 DNA sequence: TGTGCCAGCAGCCAAGTCCCGGACAGAGCTAACTATGGCTACACCTTC. It is translated as CASSQVPDRANYGYTF. The whole variable domain, remainder taken from reference TRBV14 and TRBJ1-2, is EAGVTQFPSHSVIEKGQTVTLRCDPISGHDNLYWYRRVMGKEIKFLLHFVKESKQDESGMPNNRFLAERTGGTYSTLKVQPAELEDSGVYFCASSQVPDRANYGYTFGSGTRLTVV.

The chain couples TRBV6-6 to TRBJ2-1, with a tentative D call TRBD2 (6 bases). Trimming left V 5 bases short and J 3 bases short, with 8 bases between. CDR3 size: 13 residues. The germline V gene encodes CDR1 MNHNY and CDR2 SVGAGI (reference sequence). As DNA, the CDR3 is TGTGCCAGCAGTGGGACTGGCTACAATGAGCAGTTCTTC. Protein: CASSGTGYNEQFF.

This chain connects TRBV2 to TRBJ1-5, with a tentative D call TRBD1 (5 bases). V was clipped by 1 base and J by 5 bases, with 6 bases between them. The germline V gene has CDR1 SNHLY and CDR2 FYNNEI. The CDR3 totals 13 residues. CDR3 sequence (DNA): TGTGCCAGCAGTGAAGGGACATATCAGCCCCAGCATTTT. Translating it yields CASSEGTYQPQHF.

The CDR3 loop is CAISGQGGTSGTDTQYF. The CDR3 nucleotides read TGTGCCATCAGTGGCCAGGGGGGGACTAGCGGCACAGATACGCAGTATTTT. The rearrangement joins TRBV10-3 to TRBJ2-3, with 10 bases aligning to TRBD2. This CDR3 is 17 amino acids long. Germline-derived CDR1 and CDR2 are ENHRY and SYGVKD. Trimming removed 4 bases from V and 1 base from J; junction bases left unmatched: 8.

The chain joins TRBV5-1 to TRBJ1-6; D call uncertain. CDR3 length: 14 residues. Germline V gene data show CDR1 as SGHRS and CDR2 as YFSETQ. V gave up 0 bases and J gave up 6 bases, with 7 bases separating them. In nucleotides, the CDR3 is TGCGCCAGCAGCTTGGCCGACGGTAATTCACCCCTCCACTTT. Translation: CASSLADGNSPLHF.